The present T cell receptor beta chain was sequenced within a study of CD8+ T cells in alopecia areata (dated 2018 in TCRdb). For the study in its entirety: The treated patients, all with moderate-to-severe alopecia areata, were enrolled in an open-label pilot trial of oral tofacitinib given at 5 to 10 mg twice daily. Scalp clonality was compared among normal scalp (n=4), patchy alopecia areata scalp (n=8), and alopecia totalis/universalis scalp (n=8). Tofacitinib was given for 6 to 18 months, followed by 6 months of follow-up off drug to assess delayed response and recurrence. TCRbeta CDR3 regions were amplified by immunoSEQ multiplex PCR using 35 Vbeta forward and 13 Jbeta reverse primers. RNA was obtained with the PAXgene miRNA kit for fixed scalp, the miRNeasy kit for PBMCs, and the RNeasy kit for mouse skin. The SALT score, which quantifies the percentage of affected scalp surface area, was used to measure disease severity in treated patients. Scalp tissue and sorted CD4+ and CD8+ peripheral blood T cells from patchy and totalis/universalis alopecia areata patients and from healthy controls were covered by human TCRbeta sequencing. Tofacitinib-treated patients had biopsies at baseline and at 4 and 24 weeks of treatment, with a later scalp biopsy in several patients. In both human patients and the C3H/HeJ mouse model, the study applied high-throughput TCRbeta sequencing to look at T cell clonal expansion in alopecia areata.

The library relied on the immunoSEQ multiplex PCR assay. For TCR sequencing, RNA was extracted from every sample and reverse transcribed into cDNA to serve as template. SuperScript III was used to make first-strand cDNA, primed with a 2:1 mix of oligo-dT and random hexamers. A synthetic immune receptor repertoire was used to measure amplification bias, and any remaining bias was corrected computationally. Turning to the authors' computational methods: Raw reads were preprocessed to remove errors, and CDR3 was defined according to IMGT conventions as the region from the conserved cysteine to phenylalanine. Clonality was computed as 1 minus the Shannon entropy, with the entropy normalized by log2 of the number of productive unique TCRs. CD4 or CD8 identity of scalp clones was inferred by cross-referencing scalp TCRbeta sequences with sorted blood CD4 and CD8 repertoires. Held by TCRdb, this immuneACCESS table contains in-frame sequences only and omits some clones. Under half of the omission traces to an unresolved V gene where checked; the cause of the rest is unknown. V, J and clone size were drawn from that table, and D and trimming were deduced from the DNA. The sample table contains 95,000 to 100,000 clones; only one count was recorded for about 60% of them. The ten largest clones represent over 15% of the sample.

What this sample's treatment or condition label stands for: oral pan-JAK inhibitor, 5-10 mg twice daily. Lesional scalp punch biopsies and peripheral blood were obtained from alopecia areata patients. PBMCs were separated by density centrifugation and stained for CD3, CD4 and CD8, after which CD4+ and CD8+ T cells were sorted on a FACSAria. The study at large found these results: Unlike mouse skin, which is dominated by gammadelta T cells, normal human skin has resident alphabeta T cells that are also sequenced, and this complicates analysis of the scalp TCR repertoire. Shared TCR sequences between patients were less evident than in mice, which may be partly attributable to HLA diversity in the patient population. Lesional scalp, especially in alopecia totalis/universalis, showed higher clonality and more expanded CD8+ clones than normal scalp, suggesting antigenic drive. With tofacitinib, both scalp clonality and the number of expanded CD8+ clones among the top 100 scalp clones went down significantly. The treated cohort was small, with a single nonresponder, so links between baseline CD8+ expansion and response need larger studies. Many expanded lesional clones persisted in scalp and blood during tofacitinib treatment, which may partly explain relapse after stopping treatment.

With respect to this clone: It has no known antigen specificity. Base qualities are not recorded, but no much larger clone differs from it by a single base.

CDR1 and CDR2 (SGHNT, YYREEE) derive from the germline V gene (reference sequence). The CDR3 numbers 13 residues from cysteine through phenylalanine. Only CDR3 DNA remains: 39 bases, in frame from the first base. Trimming accounts for 4 bases at V and 3 bases at J, while the number of junction bases matched to no gene is 4. The sequencing used CD8+ T cells sorted from blood, collected between weeks 55 and 65, from a patient treated with tofacitinib. The V gene is TRBV5-4 and the J gene is TRBJ2-7; TRBD1 fits 7 bases in the junction. The sequence was obtained from a human donor with alopecia areata. The CDR3 has the sequence CASSRGQNYEQYF. The nucleotide sequence reads TGTGCCAGCAGCAGGGGACAGAACTACGAGCAGTACTTC.